The clone carrying this T cell receptor beta chain was counted a few times. The germline V gene has CDR1 MNHEY and CDR2 SVGAGI. The CDR3 is 15 residues long. The trim removed 7 bases at V and 0 bases at J, leaving 4 bases unmatched. These data are taken from a study of response to subunit inactivated influenza vaccine. TCRdb reanalysed the RT-PCR reads using MiXCR and keeps one entry per CDR3 protein. The data show roughly 190,000 distinct CDR3 sequences, with approximately 12% seen just once and about 31% held by the top ten. The data also belong to a second study, concerning T cells expressing NK-cell markers. That paper notes: UMIs were included in TCR beta cDNA generated by 5'RACE template switching. HCMV seropositivity marked most of the eight sequenced donors; one was seronegative. The use of an anti-gamma-delta TCR antibody, which was added in several experiments, restricted sorting to T cells expressing alpha-beta TCR. In a group of 5 to 7 donors, dominant NKG2C+ clonotypes represented roughly 1.0-7.0% of CD8+ T cells. HCMV specificity of expanded NKG2C+ T cell clones remained unclear.

This TCR was recovered from a man in his forties or fifties who received an inactivated influenza vaccine. Source: CD8+ T cells sorted from PBMCs, taken roughly 12 days after vaccination. This chain connects TRBV6-5 to TRBJ2-1; 9 bases agree with TRBD2. CDR3 coding DNA: TGTGCCAGCACTTTACTAGCGGGCTCCTACAATGAGCAGTTCTTC. It encodes CASTLLAGSYNEQFF.